This T cell receptor (beta chain) comes out of a study of T cell responses to AZD1222 COVID-19 vaccine. Broader study findings: Following two doses of AZD1222, Spike-specific TCR breadth and depth rose. Donors skewed white British and female; clonal diversity was possibly underestimated.

As for this clone: Its antigen is unidentified.

Profiled with immunoSEQ multiplex PCR; TCRdb holds only in-frame clones, not every one. The sample shows approximately 70,000 clones, 87% of them seen only once. There are 18 residues in the CDR3. Germline V gives CDR1 LGHNT, CDR2 FRNRAP. Trimming took off 7 bases at V and 3 bases at J, with 25 bases between the two ends. Sequencing was performed on peripheral blood, taken on day 0 of AZD1222 vaccination. The origin of this receptor is an adult in good health. The chain couples TRBV12-5 to TRBJ2-4; D is possibly TRBD2 (5 bases). CDR3 bases: TGTGCTAGTGTTGACACCGATTGGCCAAGCGGAGGCAAAAACATTCAGTACTTC. Residues: CASVDTDWPSGGKNIQYF.